The 24 T cell receptor beta chains listed next were all sequenced from one sample in a study of OX40 agonist ivuxolimab in advanced cancers. TCRdb's copy holds only in-frame clones and misses some; the assay was immunoSEQ multiplex PCR. The data show roughly 56,000 clones, around 88% seen once. This specimen consisted of CD4+ or CD8+ T cells sorted from blood, obtained in a trial of the OX40 agonist ivuxolimab. The receptors derive from an adult with an advanced solid tumor such as melanoma, head and neck, liver or kidney cancer.

This rearrangement joins TRBV4-1 to TRBJ2-7; the match to TRBD2 covers 9 bases. Germline values: CDR1 MGHRA, CDR2 YSYEKL. The CDR3 runs 16 residues. After removal of 0 bases from V and 2 bases from J, the junction contained 5 bases not matched to a gene. The CDR3, as DNA: TGCGCCAGCAGCCAAGATCGTGCGGGAGGGGCCTACGAGCAGTACTTC. It encodes CASSQDRAGGAYEQYF.

The rearrangement uses TRBV10-1 and TRBJ2-7; D gene unclear. The V gene lost 6 bases and the J gene lost 4 bases, with 7 bases spanning the gap. The CDR3 consists of 11 residues. Germline CDR1 reads WNHNN; CDR2 reads SYGVQD (reference sequence). The CDR3 reads CASSLGYEQYF. The CDR3, as DNA: TGCGCCAGCAGCCTCGGATACGAGCAGTACTTC.

The V gene is TRBV19, the J gene TRBJ1-5; 11 bases map to TRBD1. This CDR3 comprises 15 residues. J was trimmed by 3 bases and V by 4 bases; bases with no gene match: 2. Germline V gives CDR1 LNHDA, CDR2 SQIVND (reference sequence). As DNA, the CDR3 is TGTGCCAGTAGTAGCGGACAGGGGGCCAATCAGCCCCAGCATTTT. It codes for CASSSGQGANQPQHF.

The chain recombines TRBV5-4 with TRBJ2-7; D may be TRBD1 (7 bases). V was pared by 4 bases and J by 4 bases, with 15 bases between. CDR1 SGHNT and CDR2 YYREEE come from the germline V gene (reference sequence). The CDR3 is made up of 14 amino acids. CDR3 amino acids: CASSRQGGFYEQYF. The CDR3 nucleotides read TGTGCCAGCAGCCGACAGGGAGGATTTTACGAGCAGTACTTC. The full variable domain, its missing parts supplied by reference TRBV5-4 and TRBJ2-7, is ETGVTQSPTHLIKTRGQQVTLRCSSQSGHNTVSWYQQALGQGPQFIFQYYREEENGRGNFPPRFSGLQFPNYSSELNVNALELDDSALYLCASSRQGGFYEQYFGPGTRLTVT.

The chain carries TRBV5-6 and TRBJ1-1, with D perhaps matching TRBD1 (5 bases). The germline V gene has CDR1 SGHDT and CDR2 YYEEEE. V lost 0 bases to trimming and J lost 4 bases, with 7 bases between them. The CDR3 length is 13 residues. CDR3 in amino acids: CASSLAGVTEAFF. CDR3 sequence (DNA): TGTGCCAGCAGCTTGGCGGGGGTCACTGAAGCTTTCTTT.

J is TRBJ1-5 and V is TRBV28; D not certain. The CDR3 consists of 12 residues. The germline V and J ends were trimmed by 2 bases and 6 bases, with 5 bases remaining between them. Germline V gives CDR1 MDHEN, CDR2 SYDVKM. The CDR3 DNA is TGTGCCAGCAGTTTAAATGGTCAGCCCCAGCATTTT. Its translation is CASSLNGQPQHF.

This chain joins TRBV4-1 and TRBJ2-1; TRBD2 matches 11 bases. CDR1 is MGHRA and CDR2 is YSYEKL in the germline V gene. Trimming removed 0 bases from V and 4 bases from J; junction bases left unmatched: 5. The CDR3 loop spans 17 amino acids. CDR3 loop: CASSQDVTSGGYNEQFF. Here the CDR3 DNA reads TGCGCCAGCAGCCAAGATGTCACTAGCGGGGGATACAATGAGCAGTTCTTC.

The chain recombines TRBV6-6 with TRBJ1-3, with 10 bases lining up with TRBD1. The ends lost 5 bases at V and 3 bases at J; junction bases unmatched: 1. Germline V lookup: CDR1 MNHNY, CDR2 SVGAGI (reference sequence). The CDR3 is made up of 14 amino acids. CDR3 amino acids: CASSGTGVGNTIYF. The DNA of the CDR3 is TGTGCCAGCAGTGGGACAGGGGTTGGAAACACCATATATTTT.

This chain uses TRBV11-2 with TRBJ1-1, with D perhaps matching TRBD1 (6 bases). This CDR3 has 14 residues. With 4 bases removed from V and 2 bases from J, the gap between germline ends came to 11 bases. Germline CDR1 is SGHAT and CDR2 is FQNNGV. The CDR3 is CASSSDSLNTEAFF. For the CDR3, the DNA is TGTGCCAGCAGCTCGGACAGTTTAAACACTGAAGCTTTCTTT.

The chain joins TRBV6-5 to TRBJ1-2; possible D gene TRBD1, 5 bases. V lost 2 bases, J lost 5 bases, and 9 bases lay in between. Germline CDR1 MNHEY, CDR2 SVGAGI. CDR3 length: 13 amino acids. Written as DNA, the CDR3 is TGTGCCAGCAGTTACCAAGGGGATTATGGCTACACCTTC. This encodes CASSYQGDYGYTF.

The J gene is TRBJ1-2, the V gene TRBV4-2; maybe TRBD1 (5 bases). Germline V lookup: CDR1 LGHNA, CDR2 YNFKEQ. The V gene lost 4 bases and the J gene lost 5 bases, with 8 bases spanning the gap. This CDR3 contains 12 residues. In nucleotides, the CDR3 is TGTGCCAGCAGCCCGGACAATTATGGCTACACCTTC. It is translated as CASSPDNYGYTF.

This clone occurred a few times. This rearrangement joins TRBV30 to TRBJ2-7; 10 bases agree with TRBD2. J gave up 9 bases and V 2 bases, and 16 bases lay outside the gene matches. CDR1 is GTSNPN, CDR2 SVGIG, per germline (reference sequence). There are 16 residues in the CDR3. The CDR3 bases are TGTGCCTGGAGTTTGTGGGACTTTTCTAGCGGGAGCGCGCAGTACTTC. It specifies CAWSLWDFSSGSAQYF.

The rearrangement joins TRBV27 to TRBJ2-5; D unresolved. CDR3 length equals 14 residues. From germline, CDR1 is MNHEY and CDR2 SMNVEV (reference sequence). V gave up 6 bases and J gave up 5 bases, with 16 bases separating them. CDR3 DNA sequence: TGTGCCAGCAGCCTATGGGGAAACAAGGAGACCCAGTACTTC. This codes for CASSLWGNKETQYF.

Note on this clone: At one end, the junction sequence differs from germline, possibly due to a read error. CDR3 protein: CASGPTLRASF. The DNA for the CDR3 is TGTGCCAGTGGTCCTACTCTAAGGGCGTCGTTC. The chain employs TRBV19 and TRBJ1-2; D gene uncertain. The CDR3 extends over 11 amino acids. Germline CDR1 is LNHDA and CDR2 is SQIVND (reference sequence).

The table lists this clone with a few counts. In DNA, the CDR3 is TGTGCCAGCAACGTCGGACAGGGGTGGGAGACCCAGTACTTC. It translates to CASNVGQGWETQYF. This sequence joins TRBV6-1 and TRBJ2-5; TRBD1 aligns across 9 bases. The ends lost 7 bases at V and 5 bases at J; junction bases unmatched: 8. The germline V gene has CDR1 MNHNS and CDR2 SASEGT. This CDR3 is built from 14 residues.

The chain recombines TRBV5-1 with TRBJ2-5; a possible D gene is TRBD1 (6 bases). V gave up 3 bases and J gave up 1 base, with 10 bases separating them. The CDR3 is made up of 14 amino acids. The germline CDR1 and CDR2 sequences are SGHRS and YFSETQ. The CDR3 here is CASSYGTLQETQYF. The CDR3 nucleotides are TGCGCCAGCAGCTACGGGACACTCCAAGAGACCCAGTACTTC.

The genes are TRBV7-8 and TRBJ2-5; 14 nucleotides agree with TRBD2. The J segment lost 2 bases and the V segment lost 3 bases, leaving 20 bases of the junction unmatched. CDR3 length equals 22 residues. CDR1 SGHVS and CDR2 FQNEAQ come from the germline V gene. DNA of the CDR3: TGTGCCAGCAGCTTGGGGAGACTAGCGGGAGGGCCCCGCACCCTTCTACAAGAGACCCAGTACTTC. Residues: CASSLGRLAGGPRTLLQETQYF.

The rearrangement uses TRBV5-1 and TRBJ2-3, with 9 bases that match TRBD2. This CDR3 spans 16 amino acids. V lost 0 bases and J lost 2; bases outside the gene matches: 4. The germline V gene has CDR1 SGHRS and CDR2 YFSETQ. CDR3 DNA sequence: TGCGCCAGCAGCTTGGCGCTAGCGGGGTTCACAGATACGCAGTATTTT. It encodes CASSLALAGFTDTQYF. The full variable domain, with the rest looked up from reference TRBV5-1 and TRBJ2-3, is KAGVTQTPRYLIKTRGQQVTLSCSPISGHRSVSWYQQTPGQGLQFLFEYFSETQRNKGNFPGRFSGRQFSNSRSEMNVSTLELGDSALYLCASSLALAGFTDTQYFGPGTRLTVL.

In its sample, this clone ranks as medium-sized. Different DNA sequences within this sample yield the same CDR3. The V gene is TRBV19, the J gene TRBJ1-5; D gene ambiguous. Trimming took off 3 bases at V and 7 bases at J, with 7 bases between the two ends. The germline gives CDR1 LNHDA, CDR2 SQIVND (reference sequence). This CDR3 has 12 amino acids. The CDR3 nucleotides are TGTGCCAGTAGTATCGGGCGGCAGCCCCAGCATTTT. Amino acid sequence: CASSIGRQPQHF.

This clone was seen a few times. The genes are TRBV6-1 and TRBJ1-2, with 8 nucleotides matching TRBD1. Per the germline V gene, CDR1 is MNHNS and CDR2 is SASEGT. Trimming took 6 bases from V and 0 from J; bases not matched to a gene: 15. CDR3 length: 18 amino acids. This CDR3 is CASRERTGLGTANYGYTF. The CDR3 coding sequence is TGTGCCAGCAGAGAACGGACAGGGTTGGGGACTGCTAACTATGGCTACACCTTC.

The rearrangement joins TRBV5-4 to TRBJ2-1, with TRBD2 identical over 7 bases. Germline V lookup: CDR1 SGHNT, CDR2 YYREEE (reference sequence). CDR3 size: 15 residues. Trimming at V came to 3 bases and at J to 8 bases, leaving 11 bases not matched to a gene. CDR3 DNA: TGTGCCAGCAGCTCTGATCGGGACTATTACGATGAGCAGTTCTTC. It translates to CASSSDRDYYDEQFF.

This chain uses TRBV14 with TRBJ2-1; 8 bases agree with TRBD1. The V gene's germline CDR1 is SGHDN and CDR2 FVKESK. J lost 8 bases, V lost 0 bases, and 9 bases had no gene match. The CDR3 is 16 residues long. The CDR3 loop reads CASSQDPGGFMDEQFF. The CDR3 DNA sequence: TGTGCCAGCAGCCAAGACCCAGGGGGCTTTATGGATGAGCAGTTCTTC.

The genes are TRBV11-3 and TRBJ2-5; 13 nucleotides line up with TRBD2. The CDR3 is made up of 15 amino acids. The J segment lost 6 bases and the V segment lost 5 bases, leaving 6 bases of the junction unmatched. From germline, CDR1 is SGHNT and CDR2 YENEEA. CDR3 in amino acids: CASSPGTSGTKTQYF. CDR3 coding DNA: TGTGCCAGCAGCCCCGGGACTAGCGGGACGAAGACCCAGTACTTC. The full variable domain, rest sourced from reference TRBV11-3 and TRBJ2-5, is EAGVVQSPRYKIIEKKQPVAFWCNPISGHNTLYWYLQNLGQGPELLIRYENEEAVDDSQLPKDRFSAERLKGVDSTLKIQPAELGDSAVYLCASSPGTSGTKTQYFGPGTRLLVL.

This sequence joins TRBV7-9 and TRBJ2-7; possibly TRBD1 for D (5 bases). The CDR3 loop spans 13 amino acids. V lost 0 bases to trimming and J lost 6 bases, with 9 bases between them. Per germline, CDR1 SEHNR and CDR2 FQNEAQ (reference sequence). CDR3 nucleotide sequence: TGTGCCAGCAGCTTAGCAAGGGGTGGCGAGCAGTACTTC. Its protein product is CASSLARGGEQYF.